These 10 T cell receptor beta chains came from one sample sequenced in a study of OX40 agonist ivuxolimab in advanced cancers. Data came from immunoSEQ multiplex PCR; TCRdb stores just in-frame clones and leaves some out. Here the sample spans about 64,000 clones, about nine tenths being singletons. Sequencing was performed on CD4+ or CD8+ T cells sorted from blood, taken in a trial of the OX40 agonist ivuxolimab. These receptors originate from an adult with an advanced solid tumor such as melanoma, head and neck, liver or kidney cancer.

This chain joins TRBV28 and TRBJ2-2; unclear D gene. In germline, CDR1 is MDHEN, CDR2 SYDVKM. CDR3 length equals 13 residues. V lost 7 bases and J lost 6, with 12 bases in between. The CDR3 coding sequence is TGTGCCAGCAAAAGCGTCTCGTCCGGGGAGCTGTTTTTT. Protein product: CASKSVSSGELFF. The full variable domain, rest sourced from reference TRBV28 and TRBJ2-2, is DVKVTQSSRYLVKRTGEKVFLECVQDMDHENMFWYRQDPGLGLRLIYFSYDVKMKEKGDIPEGYSVSREKKERFSLILESASTNQTSMYLCASKSVSSGELFFGEGSRLTVL.

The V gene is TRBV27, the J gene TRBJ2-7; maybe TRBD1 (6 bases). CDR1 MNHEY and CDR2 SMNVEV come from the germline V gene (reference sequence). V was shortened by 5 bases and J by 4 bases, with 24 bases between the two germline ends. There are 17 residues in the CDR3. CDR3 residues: CASSPLRTDFTSYEQYF. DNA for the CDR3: TGTGCCAGCAGTCCACTCCGGACAGACTTTACCTCTTACGAGCAGTACTTC.

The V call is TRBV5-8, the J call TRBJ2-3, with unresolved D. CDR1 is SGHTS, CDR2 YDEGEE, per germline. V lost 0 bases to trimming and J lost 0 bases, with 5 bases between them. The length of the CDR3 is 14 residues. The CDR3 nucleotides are TGTGCCAGCAGCTTGGGCGATAGCACAGATACGCAGTATTTT. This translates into CASSLGDSTDTQYF.

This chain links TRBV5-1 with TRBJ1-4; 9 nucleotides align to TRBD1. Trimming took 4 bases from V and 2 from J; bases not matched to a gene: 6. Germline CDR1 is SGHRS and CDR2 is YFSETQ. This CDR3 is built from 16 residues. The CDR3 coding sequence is TGCGCCAGCAGCAGAACAGGGGGCGTTACTAATGAAAAACTGTTTTTT. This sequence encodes CASSRTGGVTNEKLFF.

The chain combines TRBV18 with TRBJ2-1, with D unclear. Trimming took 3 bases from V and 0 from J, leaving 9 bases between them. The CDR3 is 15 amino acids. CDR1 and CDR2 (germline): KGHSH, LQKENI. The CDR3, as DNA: TGTGCCAGCTCACCTTCTATAAGCTCCTACAATGAGCAGTTCTTC. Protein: CASSPSISSYNEQFF.

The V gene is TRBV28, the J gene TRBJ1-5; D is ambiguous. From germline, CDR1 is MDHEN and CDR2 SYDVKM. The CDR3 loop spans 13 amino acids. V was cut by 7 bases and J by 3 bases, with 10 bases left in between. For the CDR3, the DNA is TGTGCCAGCATCTCGGCTTACAATCAGCCCCAGCATTTT. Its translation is CASISAYNQPQHF.

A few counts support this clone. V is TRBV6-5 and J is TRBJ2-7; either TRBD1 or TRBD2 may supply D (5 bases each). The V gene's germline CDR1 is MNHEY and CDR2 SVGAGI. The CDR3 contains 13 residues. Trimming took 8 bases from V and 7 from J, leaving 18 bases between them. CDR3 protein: CASYSGTSREQYF. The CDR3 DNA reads TGTGCCAGCTATTCAGGGACCAGTCGGGAGCAGTACTTC.

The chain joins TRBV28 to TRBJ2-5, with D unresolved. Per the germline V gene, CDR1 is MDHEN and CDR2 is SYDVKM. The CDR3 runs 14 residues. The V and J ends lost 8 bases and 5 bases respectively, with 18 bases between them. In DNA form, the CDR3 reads TGTGCCAGCGCCTTGCCAGACTTTTCGGAGACCCAGTACTTC. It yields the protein CASALPDFSETQYF.

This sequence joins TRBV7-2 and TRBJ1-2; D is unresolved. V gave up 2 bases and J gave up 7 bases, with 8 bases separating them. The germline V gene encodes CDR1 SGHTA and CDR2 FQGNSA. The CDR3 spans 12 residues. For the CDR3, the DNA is TGTGCCAGCAGCTTATATGGGTTTGGCTACACCTTC. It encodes CASSLYGFGYTF.

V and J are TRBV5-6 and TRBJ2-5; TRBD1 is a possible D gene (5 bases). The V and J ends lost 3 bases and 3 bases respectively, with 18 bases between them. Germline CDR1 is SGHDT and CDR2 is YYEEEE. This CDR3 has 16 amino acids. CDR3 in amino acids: CASSYAAGAGKETQYF. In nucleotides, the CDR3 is TGTGCCAGCAGCTACGCGGCTGGGGCAGGGAAAGAGACCCAGTACTTC.